Following are 20 T cell receptor beta chains from one sample sequenced in a study of early T cells in non-severe SARS-CoV-2 infection. In TCRdb, the 5' RACE reads were re-called with MiXCR into one record per CDR3 protein. The table lists 55,000 to 75,000 distinct CDR3 sequences, 7% to 8% of them singletons. Sample: whole blood. The receptors were gathered from an adult who was a healthcare worker with PCR-confirmed SARS-CoV-2 infection or an uninfected control (not recorded which).

The rearrangement links TRBV5-1 to TRBJ1-3; no clear D gene. Germline V gene sequence: CDR1 SGHRS, CDR2 YFSETQ. The CDR3 contains 15 residues. V lost 4 bases and J 0 bases, leaving 11 bases between the germline ends. The CDR3: CASSLSETSGNTIYF. The CDR3 DNA is TGCGCCAGCAGCCTATCAGAGACCTCTGGAAACACCATATATTTT.

The chain has TRBV2 and TRBJ2-2, with D possibly TRBD1 on 6 matching bases. Germline lookup yields CDR1 SNHLY and CDR2 FYNNEI. V gave up 6 bases and J gave up 7 bases, with 12 bases separating them. This CDR3 contains 13 residues. Here the CDR3 DNA reads TGTGCCAGCAGGGACAGCCGAAACGGGGAGCTGTTTTTT. Its translation: CASRDSRNGELFF.

This clonotype was found a few times. The chain employs TRBV28 and TRBJ2-7, with D unresolved. The CDR3 has 12 amino acids. Deletions cut 4 bases from V and 5 bases from J, with 9 bases between. Per germline, CDR1 MDHEN and CDR2 SYDVKM. The DNA for the CDR3 is TGTGCCAGCAGTTCCCCTGGGAACGAGCAGTACTTC. This sequence encodes CASSSPGNEQYF.

J is TRBJ2-7 and V is TRBV20-1; D is undetermined. CDR1 and CDR2 (germline): DFQATT, SNEGSKA (reference sequence). CDR3 length equals 12 residues. V lost 1 base to trimming and J lost 4 bases, with 8 bases between them. The CDR3 region has the DNA TGCAGTGCTAGAGGCACTGGATACGAGCAGTACTTC. This sequence encodes CSARGTGYEQYF.

There are a few counts of this clonotype. This CDR3 reads CASSELSGGDTGELFF. In DNA, the CDR3 is TGCGCCAGCAGTGAGCTCAGCGGGGGAGACACCGGGGAGCTGTTTTTT. This sequence joins TRBV10-2 and TRBJ2-2; 8 nucleotides align to TRBD2. The CDR3 has 16 residues. With V trimmed by 2 bases and J by 3 bases, 5 bases remained unmatched. Germline values: CDR1 WSHSY, CDR2 SAAADI.

This clonotype was counted at least ten times. This sequence joins TRBV7-3 and TRBJ2-2; 7 bases are shared with TRBD2. Per the germline V gene, CDR1 is SGHTA and CDR2 is FQGTGA. The V and J ends lost 5 bases and 2 bases, in that order; junction bases with no gene match: 8. This CDR3 comprises 16 residues. The CDR3 coding sequence is TGTGCCAGCAGCCTATCCGGGACTATCAACACCGGGGAGCTGTTTTTT. Protein product: CASSLSGTINTGELFF. Looking up the rest from reference TRBV7-3 and TRBJ2-2 gives the full variable domain: GAGVSQTPSNKVTEKGKYVELRCDPISGHTALYWYRQSLGQGPEFLIYFQGTGAADDSGLPNDRFFAVRPEGSVSTLKIQRTERGDSAVYLCASSLSGTINTGELFFGEGSRLTVL.

This clonotype was seen only a few times. This rearrangement joins TRBV6-2 or TRBV6-3 to TRBJ2-1; D is undetermined. The V gene's germline CDR1 is MNHEY and CDR2 SVGEGT. The CDR3 spans 16 residues. The germline V and J ends were trimmed by 6 bases and 1 base, with 16 bases remaining between them. The CDR3 reads CASRTLGSKSYNEQFF. In DNA form, the CDR3 reads TGTGCCAGCAGAACCCTAGGGTCCAAGTCCTACAATGAGCAGTTCTTC.

The table lists this clonotype with many counts. V usage is TRBV2 and J usage is TRBJ1-4; TRBD1 aligns across 11 bases. Germline CDR1 is SNHLY and CDR2 is FYNNEI. The CDR3 consists of 15 residues. With V trimmed by 3 bases and J by 10 bases, 7 bases remained unmatched. This chain's CDR3 is CASSDSSGTGGKLFF. CDR3 nucleotide sequence: TGTGCCAGCAGTGATTCTTCCGGGACAGGGGGAAAACTGTTTTTT.

CDR3 protein: CSARGGGGNSPLHF. DNA for the CDR3: TGCAGTGCTAGAGGGGGAGGCGGTAATTCACCCCTCCACTTT. The genes are TRBV20-1 and TRBJ1-6; no definite D call. The ends were cut back, 1 base at V and 6 bases at J, with 10 bases in the middle. CDR1 and CDR2 from the germline V gene are DFQATT and SNEGSKA (reference sequence). The CDR3 totals 14 residues.

This clonotype appeared many times. The rearrangement uses TRBV28 and TRBJ1-2, with no clear D. There are 12 residues in the CDR3. V was trimmed by 6 bases and J by 4 bases, leaving 9 bases between them. Per germline, CDR1 MDHEN and CDR2 SYDVKM. CDR3 sequence: CASRVGSYGYTF. The CDR3 DNA sequence: TGTGCCAGCAGGGTGGGGTCCTATGGCTACACCTTC.

The chain recombines TRBV5-1 with TRBJ2-3; D unclear. From germline, CDR1 is SGHRS and CDR2 YFSETQ. Trimming removed 0 bases from V and 1 base from J, with 12 bases in between. The CDR3 covers 16 residues. The CDR3 reads CASSLALASRTDTQYF. CDR3 bases: TGCGCCAGCAGCTTGGCCTTGGCAAGCCGCACAGATACGCAGTATTTT.

This clonotype was seen at least ten times. This chain joins TRBV11-2 and TRBJ1-1; TRBD1 aligns across 12 bases. Per the germline V gene, CDR1 is SGHAT and CDR2 is FQNNGV. The CDR3 loop spans 17 amino acids. Losses at the gene ends were 4 bases for V and 5 bases for J; bases not matched to a gene: 11. CDR3 residues: CASSSVRDRGRRTEAFF. The DNA of the CDR3 is TGTGCCAGCAGCTCCGTGAGGGACAGGGGGCGCAGGACTGAAGCTTTCTTT. The full variable domain, completed using reference TRBV11-2 and TRBJ1-1, is EAGVAQSPRYKIIEKRQSVAFWCNPISGHATLYWYQQILGQGPKLLIQFQNNGVVDDSQLPKDRFSAERLKGVDSTLKIQPAKLEDSAVYLCASSSVRDRGRRTEAFFGQGTRLTVV.

In this sample, this clonotype turned up many times. This chain links TRBV7-8 with TRBJ2-7; maybe TRBD1 (5 bases). Germline V gene data show CDR1 as SGHVS and CDR2 as FQNEAQ. V lost 1 base and J lost 1, with 11 bases in between. The CDR3 runs 15 residues. For the CDR3, the DNA is TGTGCCAGCAGCTTAGAAACAGGCGCTTCCTACGAGCAGTACTTC. It encodes CASSLETGASYEQYF.

This clonotype showed up just a few times. The J gene is TRBJ2-7, the V gene TRBV19; possibly TRBD1 for D (5 bases). Trimming removed 3 bases at V and 3 bases at J, with 15 bases between. CDR1 and CDR2 (germline): LNHDA, SQIVND (reference sequence). The CDR3 length is 15 residues. The CDR3 spells CASSMSHRIVYEQYF. The CDR3 nucleotides are TGTGCCAGTAGTATGAGTCACAGGATAGTCTACGAGCAGTACTTC.

This clonotype has just a few counts. This chain uses TRBV28 with TRBJ1-2, with D unclear. Trimming removed 3 bases at V and 2 bases at J, with 1 base between. Germline V gene sequence: CDR1 MDHEN, CDR2 SYDVKM. CDR3 length: 11 residues. CDR3 nucleotides: TGTGCCAGCAGTTTCAACTATGGCTACACCTTC. It specifies CASSFNYGYTF.

This chain uses TRBV29-1 with TRBJ2-2; D might be TRBD2 (6 bases). CDR1 is SQVTM and CDR2 is ANQGSEA in the germline V gene. The CDR3 consists of 14 residues. With 6 bases removed from V and 2 bases from J, the gap between germline ends came to 13 bases. The CDR3 region is CSVAGLLNTGELFF. In nucleotides, the CDR3 is TGCAGCGTGGCGGGACTCCTTAACACCGGGGAGCTGTTTTTT.

The chain is built from TRBV3-1 and TRBJ1-5; D ambiguous. The CDR3 is made up of 13 amino acids. Trimming stripped 5 bases from V and 3 bases from J, with 8 bases between. CDR1 LGHDT and CDR2 YNNKEL come from the germline V gene (reference sequence). For the CDR3, the DNA is TGTGCCAGCAGCAACGTCCCCAATCAGCCCCAGCATTTT. Amino acids: CASSNVPNQPQHF.

In its sample, this clonotype was seen many times. This sequence joins TRBV7-2 and TRBJ2-1; 7 bases align to TRBD2. The trim removed 1 base at V and 2 bases at J, leaving 5 bases unmatched. The CDR3 length is 16 residues. Germline CDR1 SGHTA, CDR2 FQGNSA. The DNA of the CDR3 is TGTGCCAGCAGCTTAGTAGGCGGGAGTGCCTACAATGAGCAGTTCTTC. Protein product: CASSLVGGSAYNEQFF. Full variable domain (rest looked up from reference TRBV7-2 and TRBJ2-1): GAGVSQSPSNKVTEKGKDVELRCDPISGHTALYWYRQSLGQGLEFLIYFQGNSAPDKSGLPSDRFSAERTGGSVSTLTIQRTQQEDSAVYLCASSLVGGSAYNEQFFGPGTRLTVL.

The J gene is TRBJ2-7, the V gene TRBV11-2; 8 bases match TRBD1. CDR1 SGHAT and CDR2 FQNNGV come from the germline V gene. V shed 8 bases, J shed 3 bases, and the junction held 9 bases outside the gene matches. This CDR3 is built from 14 residues. For the CDR3, the DNA is TGTGCCAGCGGAGACAGGGGAAAAAACTACGAGCAGTACTTC. Protein sequence: CASGDRGKNYEQYF. The whole variable domain, remainder taken from reference TRBV11-2 and TRBJ2-7, is EAGVAQSPRYKIIEKRQSVAFWCNPISGHATLYWYQQILGQGPKLLIQFQNNGVVDDSQLPKDRFSAERLKGVDSTLKIQPAKLEDSAVYLCASGDRGKNYEQYFGPGTRLTVT.

This clonotype was found many times. The chain links TRBV29-1 to TRBJ2-6; D not resolved. Germline CDR1 reads SQVTM; CDR2 reads ANQGSEA. The CDR3 length is 12 residues. Trimming left V 0 bases short and J 13 bases short, with 10 bases between. The CDR3 coding sequence is TGCAGCGTTGAAGAGCCGCCAGGTGTCCTGACTTTC. This sequence encodes CSVEEPPGVLTF. The full variable domain, with the rest looked up from reference TRBV29-1 and TRBJ2-6, is SAVISQKPSRDICQRGTSLTIQCQVDSQVTMMFWYRQQPGQSLTLIATANQGSEATYESGFVIDKFPISRPNLTFSTLTVSNMSPEDSSIYLCSVEEPPGVLTFGAGSRLTVL.